Listed below are T cell receptor beta chains from one sample, sequenced in a study of T cell responses to AZD1222 COVID-19 vaccine. Assay used: immunoSEQ multiplex PCR; TCRdb lists only in-frame clones, some missing. The top ten clones hold approximately 5.8% of a sample with approximately 80,000 clones, 70% to 90% of them seen once. The material was peripheral blood, obtained on day 0 of AZD1222 vaccination. These receptors were obtained from an adult in good health. Each CDR3 is given with its conserved first and last residue. The D gene is left open where the match is weak. Some rows have no size entry. The others give once, few or many, or a class for an expanded clone.

J,D,length,size,V,DNA,CDR3
TRBJ1-2,.,15,few,TRBV6-5,TGTGCCAGCTTCGGGCCGCCCGATCTTCTGTCTGGCTACACCTTC,CASFGPPDLLSGYTF
TRBJ2-6,.,16,.,TRBV7-2,TGTGCCTACGGGGGAGGGACAAACTCTGGGGCCAACGTCCTGACTTTC,CAYGGGTNSGANVLTF
TRBJ1-5,.,15,.,TRBV19,TGTGCCAGTAAGGATGGGGGACTCCAGCCTCAGCCCCAGCATTTT,CASKDGGLQPQPQHF
TRBJ1-3,.,13,.,TRBV5-4,TGTGCCAGCAGCTTTGGAGGGGGAAACACCATATATTTT,CASSFGGGNTIYF
TRBJ2-6,.,16,.,TRBV30,TGTGCTTGGGCGGGACAGTCGAACTCTGGGGCCAACGTCCTGACTTTC,CAWAGQSNSGANVLTF
TRBJ2-7,TRBD1,14,once,TRBV4-1,TGCGCCAGCAGCCCGGGACAGGGGGACTACGAGCAGTACTTC,CASSPGQGDYEQYF
TRBJ2-2,.,16,.,TRBV30,TGTGCCTGGAGCGCCCGTAGACCCGGCGGCACCGGGGAGCTGTTTTTT,CAWSARRPGGTGELFF
TRBJ1-2,.,15,.,TRBV6-5,TGTGCCAGCAAACCGCCTGTGGGCAGTAACTATGGCTACACCTTC,CASKPPVGSNYGYTF
TRBJ1-3,.,13,.,TRBV30,TGTGCCTGGAGTGAGGAGGGGATGGACACCATATATTTT,CAWSEEGMDTIYF
TRBJ2-2,TRBD1,15,.,TRBV6-1,TGTGCCAGCAGTGAAGTGGCAGGGGGCACCGGGGAGCTGTTTTTT,CASSEVAGGTGELFF
TRBJ1-1,.,13,.,TRBV2,TGTGCCAGCAGTGCAAATATGAACACTGAAGCTTTCTTT,CASSANMNTEAFF
TRBJ1-5,TRBD1,14,.,TRBV12-5,TGTGCTAGTGGTTTAGGGACAGCCAATCAGCCCCAGCATTTT,CASGLGTANQPQHF
TRBJ1-1,.,15,.,TRBV5-5,TGTGCCAGCAGCTTTTTAGCGGCAACGAACACTGAAGCTTTCTTT,CASSFLAATNTEAFF
TRBJ2-6,.,15,.,TRBV19,TGTGCCAGTAGTAGCCCCAACCCTGGGGCCAACGTCCTGACTTTC,CASSSPNPGANVLTF
TRBJ1-1,.,12,.,TRBV20-1,TGCAGTGCTAGTCCGGGGGGCAGGGAAGCTTTCTTT,CSASPGGREAFF
TRBJ1-2,TRBD1,13,.,TRBV29-1,TGCAGCGTCTACTGGGACAGGGTTTATGGCTACACCTTC,CSVYWDRVYGYTF
TRBJ1-6,TRBD1,18,.,TRBV4-3,TGCGCCAGCAGCCAGGGACGACAGGGAAGCTCCTATAATTCACCCCTCCACTTT,CASSQGRQGSSYNSPLHF
TRBJ1-1,.,12,.,TRBV6-2/TRBV6-3,TGTGCCAGCAGCTATGCCCCCCAGGAAGCTTTCTTT,CASSYAPQEAFF
TRBJ1-2,.,15,.,TRBV5-1,TGCGCCAGCAGCTTGTCAGGGGAGACTAACTATGGCTACACCTTC,CASSLSGETNYGYTF
TRBJ1-3,.,16,.,TRBV21-1,TGTGCCAGCAGCACCTCCCGGGACAGCTCTGGAAACACCATATATTTT,CASSTSRDSSGNTIYF
TRBJ2-6,TRBD1,15,once,TRBV5-1,TGCGCCAGCAGCCCGACAGGGGCTGGGGCCAACGTCCTGACTTTC,CASSPTGAGANVLTF
TRBJ2-1,TRBD2,15,.,TRBV9,TGTGCCAGCAGCGTAGAGGCGGGGGCCTACAATGAGCAGTTCTTC,CASSVEAGAYNEQFF
TRBJ1-6,.,14,.,TRBV18,TGTGCCAGCTCCGTTGACAGCCATAATTCACCCCTCCACTTT,CASSVDSHNSPLHF
TRBJ2-3,TRBD2,15,.,TRBV6-5,TGTGCCAGCAGTTGGACTAGCGGGGGGGCCTTTCCGCAGTATTTT,CASSWTSGGAFPQYF
TRBJ2-1,TRBD1,16,few,TRBV6-4,TGTGCCAGCAGCCCCAGTACAGGGGATGGGGACAATGAGCAGTTCTTC,CASSPSTGDGDNEQFF
TRBJ1-1,.,13,.,TRBV11-2,TGTGCCAGCAGCTTACCCCCCAGCACTGAAGCTTTCTTT,CASSLPPSTEAFF
TRBJ1-2,TRBD1,13,.,TRBV2,TGTGCCAGCAGCATGGGACAGAACTATGGCTACACCTTC,CASSMGQNYGYTF
TRBJ1-5,.,14,.,TRBV27,TGTGCCAGCAGTTACGGACAGAGCAATCAGCCCCAGCATTTT,CASSYGQSNQPQHF
TRBJ1-2,.,14,.,TRBV18,TGTGCCAGCTCACCGGACCTAGGGGGATATGGCTACACCTTC,CASSPDLGGYGYTF
TRBJ1-2,.,13,.,TRBV30,TGTGCCTGGAGTGAAGGGTACAACTATGGCTACACCTTC,CAWSEGYNYGYTF
TRBJ1-1,TRBD1,15,.,TRBV6-2/TRBV6-3,TGTGCCAGCAGCCAATCGGGACAGAGTAACACTGAAGCTTTCTTT,CASSQSGQSNTEAFF
TRBJ1-3,.,17,.,TRBV3-1/TRBV3-2,TGTGCCAGCAGCCAGGAAAATAATGGGGGTAAAGGAAACACCATATATTTT,CASSQENNGGKGNTIYF
TRBJ1-5,TRBD1,18,.,TRBV28,TGTGCCAGCAGTTTGTCCCGGACCGGGACAGGAGGCAATCAGCCCCAGCATTTT,CASSLSRTGTGGNQPQHF
TRBJ2-7,TRBD1,13,.,TRBV5-5,TGTGCCAGCAGCTGGGGGACAGATTACGAGCAGTACTTC,CASSWGTDYEQYF
TRBJ1-1,.,14,.,TRBV7-9,TGTGCCAGCACCCCCGTGGTCGTGGGGACTGAAGCTTTCTTT,CASTPVVVGTEAFF
TRBJ2-5,.,16,once,TRBV6-5,TGTGCCAGCAGTTACTCCCCTTTAAAACGGGAAGAGACCCAGTACTTC,CASSYSPLKREETQYF
TRBJ1-5,.,11,.,TRBV12-3/TRBV12-4,TGTGCCAGCAGTTTTGGGGGCCCCCAGCATTTT,CASSFGGPQHF
TRBJ2-5,.,15,.,TRBV7-7,TGTGCTAGCAGCTTAAGGCCAGGCGGTCAAGAGACCCAGTACTTC,CASSLRPGGQETQYF
TRBJ1-1,TRBD1,13,few,TRBV12-5,TGTGCTACCTTACCGACAGGGATCACTGAAGCTTTCTTT,CATLPTGITEAFF
TRBJ1-2,.,13,.,TRBV12-3/TRBV12-4,TGTGCCAGCAGTTGGGGAGAGGGAGGCGGCTACACCTTC,CASSWGEGGGYTF
TRBJ2-5,TRBD1,18,.,TRBV4-1,TGCGCCAGCAGCCAAGGGCAAACTGGGGACAGGGGGCGAGAGACCCAGTACTTC,CASSQGQTGDRGRETQYF
TRBJ1-5,.,13,.,TRBV6-5,TGTGCCAGCAGGGATAACGGAAATCAGCCCCAGCATTTT,CASRDNGNQPQHF